This T cell receptor beta chain was recovered during a study of shared clonotypes between healthy human individuals. General study results and limits: Several donors showed sharing of approximately 5% of naive CD4 clonotypes.

The CDR3 totals 17 residues. The germline CDR1 and CDR2 sequences are SGHAT and FQNNGV. V was shortened by 1 base and J by 5 bases, with 17 bases between the two germline ends. The method was immunoSEQ multiplex PCR; TCRdb's version includes in-frame clones alone and lacks a portion of them. The sample has under 1,100,000 clones, about 77% seen once. As regards this clone: The antigen is undetermined.

This chain links TRBV11-2 with TRBJ2-2; no clear D gene. The material sequenced was memory CD4+ T cells sorted from blood. Documented subset: CD45RA-negative fraction. The origin of this receptor is a man aged 18 to 29 in good health. This chain's CDR3 is CASSLVANQRLTGELFF. The CDR3 region has the DNA TGTGCCAGCAGCTTAGTTGCGAACCAGAGGCTGACCGGGGAGCTGTTTTTT.